This T cell receptor (beta chain) came from a study of spatial heterogeneity in lung cancer. On the study more broadly: Unique TCR and UMI combinations averaged more than ten appearances each in raw reads.

Time point specified: sample taken at primary tumor resection. Tumor, nontumor lung or frozen PBMC supplied whole RNA that was sequenced unsorted. Every cDNA TCR molecule received its own unique molecular identifier. TCRdb processed the 5' RACE reads anew with MiXCR; each CDR3 protein has one entry. The data hold tens of thousands of distinct CDR3 sequences, with 12% observed a single time. This clonotype showed up just a few times. V gave up 6 bases and J gave up 2 bases, with 14 bases separating them. CDR1 and CDR2 (germline): MDHEN, SYDVKM. The CDR3 runs to 16 residues. The sample was PBMCs, taken at surgery. The rearrangement links TRBV28 to TRBJ2-6; tentatively, D is TRBD1 or TRBD2 (7 bases each). The TCR sequence derives from a female donor with early-stage non-small cell lung cancer. The CDR3 region is CASRNQGGTGANVLTF. The CDR3 DNA is TGTGCCAGCAGAAACCAGGGGGGGACTGGGGCCAACGTCCTGACTTTC.